This T cell receptor (beta chain) was observed in a study of blood T cell repertoires in COVID-19. Study-level information: Sites in the United States, Italy and Spain provided acute and convalescent COVID-19 samples.

Sequencing used immunoSEQ multiplex PCR; TCRdb keeps in-frame clones, though not all of them. The sample includes 250,000 to 300,000 clones, around 91% seen only once; the top ten take around 13%. This CDR3 has 15 amino acids. The trim removed 4 bases at V and 7 bases at J, leaving 7 bases unmatched. CDR1 and CDR2 (germline): LGHNA, YNFKEQ. The chain combines TRBV4-2 with TRBJ1-2; 12 nucleotides line up with TRBD1. The sequenced material came from peripheral blood. The receptor was derived from a woman aged 55-75 years with acute or convalescent COVID-19. In nucleotides, the CDR3 is TGTGCCAGCAGCCGACCGGGACAGGGGGCGCGTGGCTACACCTTC. This codes for CASSRPGQGARGYTF.